These 29 T cell receptor beta chains were all obtained from the same sample, sequenced in a study of early T cells in non-severe SARS-CoV-2 infection. TCRdb called the 5' RACE reads again in MiXCR, with one record for every CDR3 protein. The table shows around 81,000 distinct CDR3 sequences, with around 15% occurring only once. Sequencing was done on a sample of whole blood. The receptor set was obtained from an adult who was a healthcare worker with PCR-confirmed SARS-CoV-2 infection or an uninfected control (not recorded which).

CDR3 region: CASSLLSGGAADTQYF. The CDR3 DNA sequence: TGTGCCAGCAGCCTCCTTAGCGGGGGGGCGGCTGATACGCAGTATTTT. The rearrangement links TRBV11-2 to TRBJ2-3, with 11 positions matching TRBD2. Germline V CDR1 and CDR2: SGHAT, FQNNGV. The CDR3 contains 16 residues. The ends lost 5 bases at V and 6 bases at J; junction bases unmatched: 10.

The chain carries TRBV28 and TRBJ2-3; D possibly corresponds to TRBD2 (7 bases). Deletions cut 5 bases from V and 5 bases from J, with 17 bases between. CDR3 length: 15 residues. CDR1 MDHEN and CDR2 SYDVKM come from the germline V gene. Here the CDR3 DNA reads TGTGCCAGCAGTCTCCGGAGGGGGGAGGGAGATACGCAGTATTTT. It is translated as CASSLRRGEGDTQYF. Variable domain in full (rest from reference TRBV28 and TRBJ2-3): DVKVTQSSRYLVKRTGEKVFLECVQDMDHENMFWYRQDPGLGLRLIYFSYDVKMKEKGDIPEGYSVSREKKERFSLILESASTNQTSMYLCASSLRRGEGDTQYFGPGTRLTVL.

This clonotype was counted between two and nine times. This sequence joins TRBV7-2 and TRBJ2-3, with D tentatively TRBD2 (6 bases). CDR1 SGHTA and CDR2 FQGNSA come from the germline V gene. CDR3 size: 15 residues. Trimming pared 5 bases from V and 4 bases from J, leaving 16 bases between. In DNA, the CDR3 is TGTGCCAGCAGCCTCTACCGTTCGGGGGCAGATACGCAGTATTTT. As protein: CASSLYRSGADTQYF.

This clonotype has just a few counts. This chain connects TRBV29-1 to TRBJ1-2, with 8 bases matching TRBD1. Germline V lookup: CDR1 SQVTM, CDR2 ANQGSEA. This CDR3 has 12 amino acids. Trimming at V came to 7 bases and at J to 6 bases, leaving 7 bases not matched to a gene. In nucleotides, the CDR3 is TGCAGCGCCGGGACAGGAGGGGATGGCTACACCTTC. Protein: CSAGTGGDGYTF.

This clonotype came up many times. This chain connects TRBV2 to TRBJ2-1; 9 nucleotides agree with TRBD2. This CDR3 is 16 amino acids long. CDR1 and CDR2 (germline): SNHLY, FYNNEI. Trimming took 7 bases from V and 1 from J; bases not matched to a gene: 8. For the CDR3, the DNA is TGTGCCAGCACCCCTAGCGGGGCCTGGTCCTACAATGAGCAGTTCTTC. It encodes CASTPSGAWSYNEQFF.

This clonotype has just a few counts. The chain employs TRBV6-5 and TRBJ2-1; D might be TRBD1 or TRBD2, each matching 5 bases. V gave up 7 bases and J gave up 2 bases, with 15 bases separating them. Looked up from germline, CDR1 is MNHEY and CDR2 is SVGAGI. The CDR3 is 15 residues long. CDR3 coding DNA: TGTGCCAGCACGGGCCAACGAGGGGCCTACAATGAGCAGTTCTTC. Residues: CASTGQRGAYNEQFF.

This clonotype was counted many times. The gene calls are TRBV7-3 and TRBJ1-1; possible D gene TRBD1, 6 bases. In germline, CDR1 is SGHTA, CDR2 FQGTGA. The length of the CDR3 is 13 residues. Trimming took 5 bases from V and 11 from J, leaving 18 bases between them. CDR3 bases: TGTGCCAGCAGCCGGTACAGGGATTCTTTGGCTTTCTTT. The encoded protein is CASSRYRDSLAFF.

This clonotype was observed a handful of times. The J gene is TRBJ2-1, the V gene TRBV28, with 9 bases matching TRBD1. This CDR3 is built from 14 residues. Germline loops: CDR1 MDHEN, CDR2 SYDVKM. Trimming removed 6 bases from V and 5 bases from J; junction bases left unmatched: 5. This chain's CDR3 is CASSGQGLDNEQFF. In DNA form, the CDR3 reads TGTGCCAGCAGCGGACAGGGGTTGGACAATGAGCAGTTCTTC.

This clonotype showed up many times. The chain combines TRBV7-9 with TRBJ2-3, with D perhaps given as TRBD1 or TRBD2 (6 bases each). The V end lost 2 bases, the J end lost 2 bases, and 14 bases lay between the germline ends. The CDR3 is 16 residues long. CDR1 SEHNR and CDR2 FQNEAQ come from the germline V gene (reference sequence). CDR3 region: CASSLINRGATDTQYF. CDR3 coding DNA: TGTGCCAGCAGCTTAATTAATAGGGGGGCCACAGATACGCAGTATTTT.

The chain joins TRBV19 to TRBJ2-2; 9 bases line up with TRBD1. CDR1 LNHDA and CDR2 SQIVND come from the germline V gene (reference sequence). The CDR3 has 17 amino acids. The V gene end was trimmed by 2 bases and the J gene end by 6 bases; junction bases not matched to a gene: 10. CDR3 amino acids: CASSIPLYRGQSGELFF. CDR3 DNA: TGTGCCAGTAGTATACCCTTATACAGGGGGCAATCCGGGGAGCTGTTTTTT.

The rearrangement joins TRBV18 to TRBJ1-2; perhaps TRBD1 as D (6 bases). The CDR3 runs to 13 residues. Trimming cost V 3 bases and J 8 bases, with 13 bases left between them. Germline V CDR1 and CDR2: KGHSH, LQKENI. CDR3 sequence (DNA): TGTGCCAGCTCACCCGCAGGGGCGGACGGCTACACCTTC. Translating it yields CASSPAGADGYTF.

V usage is TRBV4-2 and J usage is TRBJ2-2; 11 bases align to TRBD2. The V gene end was trimmed by 0 bases and the J gene end by 6 bases; junction bases not matched to a gene: 6. The CDR3 runs 17 residues. CDR1 is LGHNA and CDR2 is YNFKEQ in the germline V gene. CDR3 sequence (DNA): TGTGCCAGCAGCCAAGATCTCACTAGCGGGGGAGCCGGGGAGCTGTTTTTT. Translated: CASSQDLTSGGAGELFF.

This chain connects TRBV29-1 to TRBJ2-2; a weak D match, TRBD2 (6 bases). CDR3 length equals 15 residues. The germline V gene encodes CDR1 SQVTM and CDR2 ANQGSEA. V was shortened by 5 bases and J by 1 base, with 14 bases between the two germline ends. CDR3 protein: CSVLIGRGNTGELFF. CDR3 coding DNA: TGCAGCGTTCTTATCGGGAGAGGGAACACCGGGGAGCTGTTTTTT.

V is TRBV12-3 or TRBV12-4 and J is TRBJ2-3, with D possibly TRBD1 on 5 matching bases. The CDR3 sequence is 12 residues long. The germline V and J ends were trimmed by 5 bases and 5 bases, with 8 bases remaining between them. The CDR3, as DNA: TGTGCCAGCAGTCGTAGGGGAGATACGCAGTATTTT. The encoded protein is CASSRRGDTQYF.

This rearrangement joins TRBV5-1 to TRBJ2-1; D is unresolved. V shed 1 base and J shed 6 bases, with 2 bases lying between them. The CDR3 length is 11 residues. Per germline, CDR1 SGHRS and CDR2 YFSETQ. CDR3 in amino acids: CASSLSNEQFF. The DNA for the CDR3 is TGCGCCAGCAGCTTGAGCAATGAGCAGTTCTTC.

This chain connects TRBV5-1 to TRBJ2-4; 7 bases match TRBD1. The CDR3 is 15 amino acids. The ends lost 4 bases at V and 1 base at J; junction bases unmatched: 5. CDR1 SGHRS and CDR2 YFSETQ come from the germline V gene. The CDR3 spells CASSATGVAKNIQYF. The CDR3 DNA sequence: TGCGCCAGCAGCGCTACAGGGGTGGCCAAAAACATTCAGTACTTC.

This chain uses TRBV4-1 with TRBJ2-6, with D unclear. The germline gives CDR1 MGHRA, CDR2 YSYEKL. Between the trimmed V and J ends, which lost 5 bases and 0 bases, there was a span of 14 bases. This CDR3 has 17 residues. CDR3 amino acids: CASSGNPTSSGANVLTF. In DNA, the CDR3 is TGCGCCAGCAGCGGGAACCCGACGAGCTCTGGGGCCAACGTCCTGACTTTC.

The chain couples TRBV12-3 or TRBV12-4 to TRBJ2-7, with no clear D. Trimming took 3 bases from V and 7 from J, leaving 10 bases between them. CDR3 length: 12 residues. The CDR3 DNA reads as TGTGCCAGCAGTTTCGGCCTACTGGAGCAGTACTTC. It encodes CASSFGLLEQYF.

This rearrangement joins TRBV20-1 to TRBJ1-3; TRBD1 matches 8 bases. The CDR3 totals 16 residues. V lost 4 bases to trimming and J lost 0 bases; unmatched junction nucleotides: 8. CDR1 is DFQATT and CDR2 is SNEGSKA in the germline V gene (reference sequence). The CDR3 is CSANLRGPVSGNTIYF. The CDR3 region has the DNA TGCAGTGCTAATCTCAGGGGGCCAGTCTCTGGAAACACCATATATTTT.

This clonotype was recorded a few times. The chain links TRBV6-5 to TRBJ1-3, with D perhaps matching TRBD1 (6 bases). The CDR3 extends over 15 amino acids. V lost 4 bases and J 0 bases, leaving 10 bases between the germline ends. Germline V lookup: CDR1 MNHEY, CDR2 SVGAGI. CDR3 in amino acids: CASSSTGSSGNTIYF. The CDR3, as DNA: TGTGCCAGCAGTTCCACAGGGAGCTCTGGAAACACCATATATTTT.

This clonotype was picked up many times. The V gene is TRBV7-3, the J gene TRBJ1-1, with D unresolved. Germline V gene data show CDR1 as SGHTA and CDR2 as FQGTGA. This CDR3 is 13 amino acids long. V lost 5 bases to trimming and J lost 1 base, with 8 bases between them. CDR3 in amino acids: CASSLTENTEAFF. The CDR3 bases are TGTGCCAGCAGCCTTACAGAGAACACTGAAGCTTTCTTT.

The V gene is TRBV3-1, the J gene TRBJ2-1, with D hard to call. Per germline, CDR1 LGHDT and CDR2 YNNKEL (reference sequence). V lost 4 bases and J 0 bases, leaving 13 bases between the germline ends. The CDR3 has 16 residues. CDR3 residues: CASSPPDPSSYNEQFF. The DNA for the CDR3 is TGTGCCAGCAGCCCCCCGGACCCGAGCTCCTACAATGAGCAGTTCTTC.

This clonotype was recorded once. This chain connects TRBV12-3 or TRBV12-4 to TRBJ2-3, with no clear D. The CDR3 has 14 amino acids. Trimming took off 4 bases at V and 6 bases at J, with 14 bases between the two ends. The CDR3 is CASSSRTLDDTQYF. The CDR3 nucleotides are TGTGCCAGCAGTTCCCGGACCCTCGACGATACGCAGTATTTT.

V is TRBV12-3 or TRBV12-4 and J is TRBJ1-1; TRBD1 is a possible D gene (6 bases). Trimming took off 5 bases at V and 3 bases at J, with 13 bases between the two ends. This CDR3 region has 14 residues. CDR3 residues: CASSPQQGYTEAFF. CDR3 sequence (DNA): TGTGCCAGCAGTCCCCAACAGGGCTACACTGAAGCTTTCTTT.

The table lists this clonotype with a few counts. The chain joins TRBV29-1 to TRBJ2-3; 9 nucleotides match TRBD1. The CDR3 runs to 16 residues. The germline V gene encodes CDR1 SQVTM and CDR2 ANQGSEA. Trimming took 5 bases from V and 1 from J; bases not matched to a gene: 10. CDR3 sequence (DNA): TGCAGCGTTAGGGGACAGGGTGGCATGGGCACAGATACGCAGTATTTT. Encoded protein: CSVRGQGGMGTDTQYF.

This clonotype turned up a few times. The chain joins TRBV7-2 to TRBJ2-3, with 14 bases that match TRBD2. The CDR3 covers 17 residues. After removal of 5 bases from V and 2 bases from J, the junction contained 6 bases not matched to a gene. Germline CDR1 reads SGHTA; CDR2 reads FQGNSA. CDR3 sequence: CASSPGLAGVYTDTQYF. The CDR3 bases are TGTGCCAGCAGCCCGGGACTAGCGGGGGTGTACACAGATACGCAGTATTTT.

This clonotype was counted ten times or more. The rearrangement uses TRBV7-6 and TRBJ2-2, with 8 nucleotides matching TRBD1. CDR1 and CDR2 (germline): SGHVS, FNYEAQ. After removal of 5 bases from V and 7 bases from J, the junction contained 18 bases not matched to a gene. The CDR3 consists of 18 residues. The CDR3 sequence is CASSRGTGQALLNGELFF. For the CDR3, the DNA is TGTGCCAGCAGCCGGGGAACGGGACAGGCCCTGTTAAACGGGGAGCTGTTTTTT.

This clonotype showed up just a few times. For the CDR3, the DNA is TGTGCCAGCAGTTCGACCCCTCTCGTGAGAGATACGCAGTATTTT. This sequence encodes CASSSTPLVRDTQYF. The chain links TRBV6-2 or TRBV6-3 to TRBJ2-3; D gene ambiguous. V lost 4 bases and J 5 bases, leaving 16 bases between the germline ends. CDR1 and CDR2 (germline): MNHEY, SVGEGT. The CDR3 runs 15 residues.

The chain is built from TRBV27 and TRBJ2-1; 8 bases line up with TRBD1. Per the germline V gene, CDR1 is MNHEY and CDR2 is SMNVEV (reference sequence). The CDR3 is 16 residues long. J lost 7 bases, V lost 4 bases, and 12 bases had no gene match. The CDR3 loop is CASSSTRQGFVNEQFF. CDR3 nucleotides: TGTGCCAGCAGTTCCACCCGACAGGGGTTTGTGAATGAGCAGTTCTTC.